These 6 T cell receptor beta chains were all obtained from the same sample, sequenced in a study of blood T cells in healthy people across ages. A J-beta primer mix and a sample-barcoded 5' primer were used in a second PCR of about 7 to 12 cycles. A single record per CDR3 protein comes from TCRdb applying MiXCR to the 5' RACE reads. Of about 1.1 million distinct CDR3 sequences listed, under 40% are singletons. Material for sequencing was blood. The receptor source for this set is a man younger than 35 in good health.

This clonotype was found many times. This rearrangement joins TRBV12-3 or TRBV12-4 to TRBJ2-3; weak D call: TRBD1 (6 bases). The CDR3 extends over 11 amino acids. With 5 bases removed from V and 9 bases from J, the gap between germline ends came to 9 bases. The CDR3 coding sequence is TGTGCCAGCAGTGATACAGGGACGCAGTATTTT. This gives the protein CASSDTGTQYF.

The V call is TRBV20-1, the J call TRBJ2-7, with D perhaps TRBD1 or TRBD2 (5 bases each). Germline CDR1 and CDR2: DFQATT and SNEGSKA (reference sequence). Trimming stripped 3 bases from V and 1 base from J, with 13 bases between. The CDR3 extends over 14 amino acids. This CDR3 is CSARDRDQSYEQYF. The CDR3 bases are TGCAGTGCTAGGGACCGGGACCAATCCTACGAGCAGTACTTC.

This clonotype was detected a few times. The chain combines TRBV9 with TRBJ1-1; D not certain. V was trimmed by 0 bases and J by 1 base, leaving 10 bases between them. There are 15 residues in the CDR3. Germline values: CDR1 SGDLS, CDR2 YYNGEE. CDR3 nucleotide sequence: TGTGCCAGCAGCGTAGGCGGGTCTAGGAACACTGAAGCTTTCTTT. Encoded protein: CASSVGGSRNTEAFF.

This chain links TRBV20-1 with TRBJ2-1; the D gene is possibly TRBD2 (6 bases). Deletions cut 3 bases from V and 0 bases from J, with 15 bases between. This CDR3 region has 16 residues. Germline-derived CDR1 and CDR2 are DFQATT and SNEGSKA (reference sequence). The CDR3 sequence: CSARPRRESSYNEQFF. In nucleotides, the CDR3 is TGCAGTGCTAGGCCCCGGAGGGAGAGCTCCTACAATGAGCAGTTCTTC.

This clonotype was seen a few times. The chain links TRBV20-1 to TRBJ2-1; 11 positions agree with TRBD1. The CDR3 sequence is 17 residues long. V was clipped by 0 bases and J by 7 bases; unmatched bases: 11. Germline V gene sequence: CDR1 DFQATT, CDR2 SNEGSKA (reference sequence). CDR3 loop: CSAREADGTGGLNEQFF. CDR3 sequence (DNA): TGCAGTGCTAGAGAGGCCGACGGGACAGGGGGATTAAATGAGCAGTTCTTC.

This clonotype was picked up a small number of times. The rearrangement joins TRBV20-1 to TRBJ1-6; TRBD1 is a possible D gene (6 bases). V lost 6 bases, J lost 7 bases, and 19 bases lay in between. The CDR3 spans 15 residues. Germline CDR1 and CDR2: DFQATT and SNEGSKA (reference sequence). The DNA for the CDR3 is TGCAGTGCGACCCCCGGGAGGGGGAGAAATTCACCCCTCCACTTT. It yields the protein CSATPGRGRNSPLHF.